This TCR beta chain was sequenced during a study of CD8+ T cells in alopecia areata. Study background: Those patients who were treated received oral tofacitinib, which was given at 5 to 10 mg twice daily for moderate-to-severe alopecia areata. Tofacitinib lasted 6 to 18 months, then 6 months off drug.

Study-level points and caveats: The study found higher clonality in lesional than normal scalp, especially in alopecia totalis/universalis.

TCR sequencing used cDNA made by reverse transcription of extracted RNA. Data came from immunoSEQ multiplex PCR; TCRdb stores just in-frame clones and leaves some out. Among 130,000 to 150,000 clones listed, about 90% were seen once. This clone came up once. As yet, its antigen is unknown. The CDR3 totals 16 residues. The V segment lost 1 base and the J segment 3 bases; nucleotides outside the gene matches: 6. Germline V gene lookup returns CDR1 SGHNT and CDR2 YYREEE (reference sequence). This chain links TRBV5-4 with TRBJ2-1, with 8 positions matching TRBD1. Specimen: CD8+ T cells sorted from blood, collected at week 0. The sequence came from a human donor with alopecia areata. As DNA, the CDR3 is TGTGCCAGCAGCTTGCTACAGGGGGGATACTACAATGAGCAGTTCTTC. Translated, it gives CASSLLQGGYYNEQFF.